The 27 T cell receptor beta chains below were found in one sample sequenced in a study of cytomegalovirus exposure and HLA in healthy donors (TCRdb year 2017). Library preparation used the immunoSEQ multiplex PCR assay. For the multiplex PCR, a mixture combining 60 forward primers for TCR Vbeta segments and 13 reverse primers for TCR Jbeta segments was used. The clones in this table, taken by TCRdb from immuneACCESS, are in-frame only. Not every clone is retained; where verified, under half of the shortfall comes from an unresolved V gene, and the cause of the rest is unknown. In this sample the table shows 160,000 or so clones, 70% to 75% of which occur a single time. 4.5% to 5% of the sample is held by the ten biggest clonotypes. The sample consisted of PBMCs. The origin of the receptors is a man aged 18 to 30 in good health and CMV-seropositive.

The V gene is TRBV6-5, the J gene TRBJ1-1; the D is unclear. V dropped 7 bases and J dropped 1 base, with 10 bases sitting between them. Per the germline V gene, CDR1 is MNHEY and CDR2 is SVGAGI. CDR3 length: 13 residues. CDR3 nucleotides: TGTGCCAGCACCACACCGGGGAACACTGAAGCTTTCTTT. The encoded protein is CASTTPGNTEAFF.

This chain uses TRBV28 with TRBJ1-2; a possible D gene is TRBD1 (5 bases). The germline gives CDR1 MDHEN, CDR2 SYDVKM. The CDR3 runs 15 residues. V lost 2 bases and J lost 0, with 10 bases in between. The CDR3 DNA reads TGTGCCAGCAGTTTAGGGGGGGGAACTAACTATGGCTACACCTTC. Amino acids: CASSLGGGTNYGYTF.

In DNA, the CDR3 is TGCGCCAGCAGCTTCCGACAGTACAATGAGCAGTTCTTC. Protein product: CASSFRQYNEQFF. This chain connects TRBV5-1 to TRBJ2-1, with a possible D match to TRBD1 (5 bases). Germline assignment: CDR1 SGHRS and CDR2 YFSETQ. The CDR3 is 13 amino acids. The ends were cut back, 2 bases at V and 4 bases at J, with 7 bases in the middle.

The chain is built from TRBV10-3 and TRBJ2-3; D is unresolved. The V end was cut by 5 bases, the J end by 0 bases, with 3 bases between. This CDR3 region has 12 residues. CDR1 is ENHRY, CDR2 SYGVKD, per germline. CDR3 nucleotide sequence: TGTGCCATCAGTCCAAGCACAGATACGCAGTATTTT. Translated: CAISPSTDTQYF.

The rearrangement joins TRBV7-9 to TRBJ2-3, with a tentative D call TRBD2 (6 bases). From germline, CDR1 is SEHNR and CDR2 FQNEAQ (reference sequence). This CDR3 is built from 15 residues. Between the trimmed V and J ends, which lost 2 bases and 1 base, there was a span of 10 bases. The CDR3 protein is CASSLRREGTDTQYF. The DNA of the CDR3 is TGTGCCAGCAGCTTAAGGAGGGAGGGCACAGATACGCAGTATTTT.

J is TRBJ2-7 and V is TRBV5-1; 8 positions agree with TRBD1. Losses at the gene ends were 3 bases for V and 0 bases for J; bases not matched to a gene: 5. Germline CDR1 and CDR2: SGHRS and YFSETQ. The CDR3 contains 15 residues. The chain's CDR3 is CASSSGQEFSYEQYV. Written as DNA, the CDR3 is TGCGCCAGCAGCTCGGGACAGGAATTCTCCTACGAGCAGTACGTC.

This chain links TRBV5-6 with TRBJ2-1, with 11 bases fitting TRBD2. CDR1 is SGHDT and CDR2 is YYEEEE in the germline V gene. This CDR3 comprises 18 residues. V was pared by 4 bases and J by 0 bases, with 9 bases of the junction left unmatched. The CDR3 region has the DNA TGTGCCAGCAGCAGGTGGCTAGCGGGAGGCAACTCCTACAATGAGCAGTTCTTC. This codes for CASSRWLAGGNSYNEQFF.

The chain links TRBV2 to TRBJ1-5, with D tentatively TRBD1 (6 bases). This CDR3 is built from 13 residues. Germline V gives CDR1 SNHLY, CDR2 FYNNEI. V was cut by 6 bases and J by 5 bases, with 11 bases left in between. The CDR3 nucleotides read TGTGCCAGCAGGCAGGGGCGGGATCAGCCCCAGCATTTT. This gives the protein CASRQGRDQPQHF.

The CDR3 region is CASSQDWGTGGDYGYTF. CDR3 DNA sequence: TGTGCCAGCAGCCAAGATTGGGGGACAGGGGGCGACTATGGCTACACCTTC. This chain connects TRBV14 to TRBJ1-2; 12 bases are shared with TRBD1. Losses at the gene ends were 0 bases for V and 3 bases for J; bases not matched to a gene: 5. The CDR3 sequence is 17 residues long. Per the germline V gene, CDR1 is SGHDN and CDR2 is FVKESK.

The rearrangement uses TRBV5-5 and TRBJ1-5; D unclear. CDR3 length equals 13 residues. The V end lost 4 bases, the J end lost 0 bases, and 5 bases lay between the germline ends. Germline-derived CDR1 and CDR2 are SGHKS and YYEKEE (reference sequence). The CDR3 is CASSPNSNQPQHF. The DNA for the CDR3 is TGTGCCAGCAGCCCAAATAGCAATCAGCCCCAGCATTTT.

The V gene is TRBV2, the J gene TRBJ1-1; D remains ambiguous. The germline CDR1 and CDR2 sequences are SNHLY and FYNNEI. The CDR3 spans 13 residues. Between the trimmed V and J ends, which lost 1 base and 5 bases, there was a span of 8 bases. DNA of the CDR3: TGTGCCAGCAGTGAAGTGAACTTTACTGAAGCTTTCTTT. It specifies CASSEVNFTEAFF.

The genes are TRBV9 and TRBJ1-1; TRBD1 is a possible D gene (5 bases). This CDR3 comprises 16 residues. CDR1 SGDLS and CDR2 YYNGEE come from the germline V gene. V lost 1 base to trimming and J lost 2 bases, with 15 bases between them. CDR3 sequence: CASSVTAGRINTEAFF. The CDR3 nucleotides are TGTGCCAGCAGCGTAACGGCAGGGCGTATTAACACTGAAGCTTTCTTT.

The chain uses TRBV4-2 and TRBJ2-1; TRBD2 agrees at 8 bases. After removal of 7 bases from V and 3 bases from J, the junction contained 2 bases not matched to a gene. Germline V lookup: CDR1 LGHNA, CDR2 YNFKEQ. The length of the CDR3 is 13 residues. CDR3 loop: CASTGGGYNEQFF. As DNA, the CDR3 is TGTGCCAGCACCGGGGGGGGCTACAATGAGCAGTTCTTC.

This clone is a singleton in its sample. The chain carries TRBV10-3 and TRBJ2-3; no definite D call. Deletions cut 7 bases from V and 4 bases from J, with 15 bases between. CDR3 length: 14 residues. Germline V lookup: CDR1 ENHRY, CDR2 SYGVKD. This CDR3 reads CAIIHELTPDTQYF. CDR3 nucleotides: TGTGCCATCATCCATGAACTGACACCAGATACGCAGTATTTT.

The V and J genes are TRBV6-5 and TRBJ2-4; a weak D match, TRBD1 (6 bases). Looked up from germline, CDR1 is MNHEY and CDR2 is SVGAGI. This CDR3 comprises 14 residues. V was trimmed by 0 bases and J by 8 bases, leaving 11 bases between them. CDR3 DNA: TGTGCCAGCAGTTACTCCGGACAGCAACACATTCAGTACTTC. This sequence encodes CASSYSGQQHIQYF.

This sequence joins TRBV11-2 and TRBJ2-1; 7 positions match TRBD2. The CDR3 has 13 residues. In germline, CDR1 is SGHAT, CDR2 FQNNGV. With 10 bases clipped from V and 8 bases from J, the junction kept 11 bases outside the gene matches. The CDR3 region has the DNA TGTGCCACCCGGCCGGGACTAAGCGATGAGCAGTTCTTC. Residues: CATRPGLSDEQFF.

This clone was recorded only once. The CDR3 loop reads CASSRPGGTGELFF. In DNA, the CDR3 is TGTGCCAGCAGCCGCCCCGGCGGCACCGGGGAGCTGTTTTTT. This chain joins TRBV11-2 and TRBJ2-2; D ambiguous. V lost 5 bases and J lost 4, with 11 bases in between. CDR1 and CDR2 from the germline V gene are SGHAT and FQNNGV. The CDR3 totals 14 residues.

This chain connects TRBV29-1 to TRBJ2-1; 16 nucleotides align to TRBD2. Germline trimming cut 6 bases from V and 1 base from J; bases unmatched to any gene: 6. The CDR3 is 17 amino acids. The germline gives CDR1 SQVTM, CDR2 ANQGSEA. The CDR3 sequence: CSVAGTSGGASYNEQFF. In DNA, the CDR3 is TGCAGCGTCGCTGGGACTAGCGGGGGGGCATCCTACAATGAGCAGTTCTTC.

J is TRBJ1-1 and V is TRBV5-6, with unresolved D. CDR3 length equals 13 residues. Germline CDR1 and CDR2: SGHDT and YYEEEE. V was shortened by 3 bases and J by 4 bases, with 10 bases between the two germline ends. CDR3 sequence (DNA): TGTGCCAGCAGCTCCTACAGTTCCACTGAAGCTTTCTTT. Its translation is CASSSYSSTEAFF.

The chain carries TRBV6-6 and TRBJ2-3, with D possibly matching TRBD2 (5 bases). Germline CDR1 MNHNY, CDR2 SVGAGI (reference sequence). The V gene lost 7 bases and the J gene lost 4 bases, with 21 bases spanning the gap. The CDR3 loop spans 16 amino acids. The CDR3 coding sequence is TGTGCCAGCACCCTTACCCCCACCGAGGGTCCAGATACGCAGTATTTT. This encodes CASTLTPTEGPDTQYF.

The rearrangement joins TRBV5-4 to TRBJ1-6; possibly TRBD1 for D (5 bases). CDR1 is SGHNT, CDR2 YYREEE, per germline (reference sequence). The CDR3 length is 14 residues. Trimming cost V 0 bases and J 6 bases, with 7 bases left between them. The CDR3 region is CASSLERGNSPLHF. In DNA form, the CDR3 reads TGTGCCAGCAGCTTGGAAAGGGGTAATTCACCCCTCCACTTT.

This clone was found a few times. The gene calls are TRBV6-5 and TRBJ1-1; 7 nucleotides line up with TRBD1. J was trimmed by 3 bases and V by 1 base; bases with no gene match: 2. This CDR3 contains 14 residues. In germline, CDR1 is MNHEY, CDR2 SVGAGI. The CDR3 DNA is TGTGCCAGCAGTTACTACACAGGGGACACTGAAGCTTTCTTT. It encodes CASSYYTGDTEAFF.

The V gene is TRBV25-1, the J gene TRBJ2-1; 12 bases are a match to TRBD2. Germline values: CDR1 MGHDK, CDR2 SYGVNS. V lost 2 bases to trimming and J lost 8 bases; unmatched junction nucleotides: 13. CDR3 length: 18 amino acids. CDR3 residues: CASSENPSGRAHFDEQFF. In nucleotides, the CDR3 is TGTGCCAGCAGTGAAAATCCTAGCGGGAGGGCCCATTTCGATGAGCAGTTCTTC.

The gene calls are TRBV7-2 and TRBJ1-1, with a weak D call TRBD1 (6 bases). CDR1 and CDR2 from the germline V gene are SGHTA and FQGNSA. CDR3 length: 15 residues. V was pared by 1 base and J by 4 bases, with 13 bases between. The CDR3 protein is CASSLDRARGTEAFF. CDR3 nucleotides: TGTGCCAGCAGCTTAGACAGGGCCCGAGGCACTGAAGCTTTCTTT.

This clone turned up a few times. The chain has TRBV10-3 and TRBJ1-1; no clear D gene. The CDR3 is 12 amino acids. Germline V CDR1 and CDR2: ENHRY, SYGVKD. The germline V and J ends were trimmed by 3 bases and 0 bases, with 2 bases remaining between them. The CDR3 region is CAISDLNTEAFF. The CDR3 bases are TGTGCCATCAGTGACTTGAACACTGAAGCTTTCTTT.

The gene calls are TRBV19 and TRBJ2-3; the match to TRBD1 covers 7 bases. The CDR3 length is 12 residues. Germline CDR1 LNHDA, CDR2 SQIVND (reference sequence). V shed 4 bases and J 9 bases; nucleotides not matched to a gene: 4. This chain's CDR3 is CASSKARGTQYF. The CDR3, as DNA: TGTGCCAGTAGTAAAGCCAGGGGGACGCAGTATTTT.

CDR3 in DNA: TGCAGCGTTGAGGGGGGGAACCAAGAGACCCAGTACTTC. Its protein is CSVEGGNQETQYF. The V gene is TRBV29-1, the J gene TRBJ2-5, with 7 bases fitting TRBD2. J was trimmed by 0 bases and V by 3 bases; bases with no gene match: 1. Per the germline V gene, CDR1 is SQVTM and CDR2 is ANQGSEA. This CDR3 contains 13 residues.